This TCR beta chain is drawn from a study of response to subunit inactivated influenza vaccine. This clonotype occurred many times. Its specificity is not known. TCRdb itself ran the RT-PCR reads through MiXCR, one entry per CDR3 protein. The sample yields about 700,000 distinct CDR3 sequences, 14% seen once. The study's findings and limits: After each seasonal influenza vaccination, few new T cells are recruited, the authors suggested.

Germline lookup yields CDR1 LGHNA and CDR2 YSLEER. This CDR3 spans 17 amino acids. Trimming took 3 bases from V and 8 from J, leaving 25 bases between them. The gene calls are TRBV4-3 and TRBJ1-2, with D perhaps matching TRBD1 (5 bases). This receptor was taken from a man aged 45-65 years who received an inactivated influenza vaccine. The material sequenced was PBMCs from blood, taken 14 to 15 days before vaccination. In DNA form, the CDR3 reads TGCGCCAGCAGCCAGACAGAACCGGGACGGTTCTTTTGGGGCTACACCTTC. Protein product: CASSQTEPGRFFWGYTF.